These T cell receptor beta chains were read from a single sample in a study of shared clonotypes between healthy human individuals. Here immunoSEQ multiplex PCR was the method, and the copy in TCRdb shows in-frame clones only, minus some. Of 2 million to 2.5 million clones listed, 85% to 95% are singletons. The sample consisted of naive CD4+ T cells sorted from blood. Every receptor here comes from a man younger than 35 in good health. CDR3s include the opening cysteine and the closing phenylalanine or tryptophan. D genes are given only for firm matches. Rows may omit the clone size; those that give it use once, few, many or a size class.

clone_size d_call j_call v_call cdr3_nt cdr3_aa
NA TRBD1 TRBJ1-3 TRBV19 TGTGCCAGTATTGGGGACAGTTCCTTCTCTGGAAACACCATATATTTT CASIGDSSFSGNTIYF
NA NA TRBJ2-1 TRBV4-3 TGCGCCAGCAGCCAAGGACAGGCGACCTACAATGAGCAGTTCTTC CASSQGQATYNEQFF
NA NA TRBJ1-1 TRBV6-1 TGTGCCAGCAGTGTAGGGCAGGCGAACACTGAAGCTTTCTTT CASSVGQANTEAFF
NA NA TRBJ2-1 TRBV18 TGTGCCAGCTCATCCGGTTCAGGAACATTTGAGCAGTTCTTC CASSSGSGTFEQFF
NA TRBD1 TRBJ1-6 TRBV5-4 TGTGCCAGCAGCTTGAGAGACAGGGCGGTTTCACCCCTCCACTTT CASSLRDRAVSPLHF
NA NA TRBJ2-7 TRBV2 TGTGCCAGCAGTGCGGGCGCGGACGAGCAGTACTTC CASSAGADEQYF
NA NA TRBJ2-2 TRBV9 TGTGCCAGCAGCGTAGAGGCCCCATCCCGGGAGCTGTTTTTT CASSVEAPSRELFF
NA TRBD2 TRBJ2-1 TRBV30 TGTGCCTGGAGTCAAACCCCGACTAGCGGGGGGGGCGAGCAGTTCTTC CAWSQTPTSGGGEQFF
NA TRBD1 TRBJ2-1 TRBV7-9 TGTGCCAGCAGGGGACAGGGAGATACCTACAATGAGCAGTTCTTC CASRGQGDTYNEQFF
NA TRBD1 TRBJ1-3 TRBV18 TGTGCCAGCTCACCTTTCTTCGGGACAGCCTCTGGAAACACCATATATTTT CASSPFFGTASGNTIYF
NA NA TRBJ2-5 TRBV7-6 TGTGCCAGCAGCGATTCAGGGGCGGAGACCCAGTACTTC CASSDSGAETQYF
few NA TRBJ1-6 TRBV5-1 TGCGCCAGTTACAATGATAATTCACCCCTCCACTTT CASYNDNSPLHF
NA TRBD2 TRBJ2-7 TRBV5-1 TGCGCCAGCAGCTTGACGACTAGCGGGGTCTACGAGCAGTACTTC CASSLTTSGVYEQYF
NA NA TRBJ1-5 TRBV2 TGTGCCAGCACGAGTCTCAATCAGCCCCAGCATTTT CASTSLNQPQHF
NA NA TRBJ2-1 TRBV19 TGTGCCAGTAGTATCTCCGGCACCTTGAGCTCCTACAATGAGCAGTTCTTC CASSISGTLSSYNEQFF
NA TRBD1 TRBJ2-7 TRBV7-2 TGTGCCAGCAGCTTAGCTCGGGGACAGTTCTACGAGCAGTACTTC CASSLARGQFYEQYF
NA TRBD2 TRBJ2-7 TRBV28 TGTGCCAGCAGTTTGACTAGCGTGGGGAGGCACGAGCAGTACTTC CASSLTSVGRHEQYF
NA TRBD1 TRBJ1-5 TRBV7-9 TGTGCCAGCAGCGTAAATGGACAGGGGAATCAGCCCCAGCATTTT CASSVNGQGNQPQHF
NA NA TRBJ1-6 TRBV6-4 TGTGCCAGCAGTGACCCGGACACCCCCCCTGGGCGTTATAATTCACCCCTCCACTTT CASSDPDTPPGRYNSPLHF
NA TRBD1 TRBJ1-4 TRBV6-6 TGTGCCAGCAGTCCCCCGACAGGGGAGGGTGAAAAACTGTTTTTT CASSPPTGEGEKLFF